This is a list of T cell receptor beta chains from one sample in a study of blood T cell repertoires in COVID-19. The repertoire was sequenced with immunoSEQ multiplex PCR; TCRdb's copy has only in-frame clones and lacks some. Of around 380,000 clones in the sample, 70% to 90% were seen once. Sequenced sample: PBMCs or T cells enriched from blood (not recorded which). These receptors originate from a man aged 30 to 45 who had recovered from COVID-19. CDR3s include the opening cysteine and the closing phenylalanine or tryptophan. D genes are given only for firm matches. Some rows mark clone size as missing; the rest say once, few, many or name a class of expanded clone.

>TRBV6-2/TRBV6-3|TRBJ1-1|-|-
CASSYRGTSGPEAFF
TGTGCCAGCAGTTACCGCGGGACTAGTGGACCTGAAGCTTTCTTT
>TRBV30|TRBJ1-1|-|-
CAWSLAGSGTEAFF
TGTGCCTGGAGTCTTGCAGGGAGCGGGACTGAAGCTTTCTTT
>TRBV6-5|TRBJ1-1|-|-
CASTLSGYTEAFF
TGTGCCAGCACCTTGTCAGGCTACACTGAAGCTTTCTTT
>TRBV9|TRBJ2-1|-|TRBD2
CASSALAGGNNEQFF
TGTGCCAGCAGCGCACTAGCGGGGGGAAACAATGAGCAGTTCTTC
>TRBV5-1|TRBJ2-1|once|TRBD1
CASSLGPGTGDNEQFF
TGCGCCAGCAGCTTGGGTCCGGGGACAGGGGACAATGAGCAGTTCTTC
>TRBV30|TRBJ1-2|-|-
CAWSVGPSYGYTF
TGTGCCTGGAGTGTTGGGCCGAGCTATGGCTACACCTTC
>TRBV6-5|TRBJ2-7|-|TRBD1
CASSMGQGGEQYF
TGTGCCAGCAGTATGGGACAGGGCGGCGAGCAGTACTTC
>TRBV6-4|TRBJ2-2|-|-
CASKELAQNTGELFF
TGTGCCAGCAAAGAGCTAGCGCAGAACACCGGGGAGCTGTTTTTT
>TRBV24-1|TRBJ2-3|-|-
CATSDSQLQGETSTDTQYF
TGTGCCACCAGTGATTCCCAATTACAGGGCGAAACATCCACAGATACGCAGTATTTT
>TRBV13|TRBJ1-2|few|TRBD1
CASSEQGADYGYTF
TGTGCCAGCAGCGAACAGGGGGCGGACTATGGCTACACCTTC
>TRBV6-4|TRBJ2-6|-|TRBD1
CASSDRGGGANVLTF
TGTGCCAGCAGCGACAGGGGTGGTGGGGCCAACGTCCTGACTTTC
>TRBV3-1/TRBV3-2|TRBJ2-7|few|TRBD2
CASSQGSGGALKEQYF
TGTGCCAGCAGCCAAGGTAGCGGGGGGGCCTTAAAAGAGCAGTACTTC
>TRBV19|TRBJ1-2|-|-
CASSMASGGHHTF
TGTGCCAGTAGTATGGCATCGGGGGGACACCACACCTTC
>TRBV11-3|TRBJ2-1|-|-
CASSLSAQQDYNEQFF
TGTGCCAGCAGCTTAAGCGCCCAACAGGATTACAATGAGCAGTTCTTC
>TRBV7-8|TRBJ2-5|-|TRBD2
CASRSGGWETQYF
TGTGCCAGCAGGAGCGGGGGGTGGGAGACCCAGTACTTC
>TRBV5-1|TRBJ1-1|-|-
CASSLGSMNTEAFF
TGCGCCAGCAGCTTGGGAAGCATGAACACTGAAGCTTTCTTT
>TRBV11-2|TRBJ1-2|-|TRBD1
CASSPGTGGSYTF
TGTGCCAGCAGTCCCGGGACAGGGGGCTCCTACACCTTC
>TRBV5-6|TRBJ2-5|-|-
CASSLRQSETQYF
TGTGCCAGCAGCCTTCGACAGTCAGAGACCCAGTACTTC
>TRBV6-1|TRBJ1-5|-|-
CASSEALGVDQPQHF
TGTGCCAGCAGTGAAGCTCTAGGGGTGGATCAGCCCCAGCATTTT
>TRBV6-1|TRBJ1-1|-|-
CASLSSGNTEAFF
TGTGCCAGCCTCTCTAGTGGGAACACTGAAGCTTTCTTT
>TRBV5-1|TRBJ1-1|-|TRBD1
CASSFGSTTGVNTEAFF
TGCGCCAGCAGCTTTGGGAGTACGACAGGGGTGAACACTGAAGCTTTCTTT
>TRBV7-2|TRBJ1-2|-|TRBD1
CASSLQPGTGGKDGYTF
TGTGCCAGCAGCTTACAACCCGGGACAGGGGGCAAGGATGGCTACACCTTC
>TRBV9|TRBJ2-1|-|TRBD2
CASSGSGGHSYNEQFF
TGTGCCAGCAGCGGTAGCGGGGGGCACTCCTACAATGAGCAGTTCTTC
>TRBV27|TRBJ1-5|-|-
CASSPNRVANQPQHF
TGTGCCAGCAGTCCAAACAGGGTAGCCAATCAGCCCCAGCATTTT
>TRBV2|TRBJ1-6|-|-
CASSADRWNSPLHF
TGTGCCAGCAGCGCAGACAGGTGGAATTCACCCCTCCACTTT
>TRBV10-3|TRBJ1-1|-|TRBD1
CAISLTGGNTEAFF
TGTGCCATCAGCCTGACAGGGGGGAACACTGAAGCTTTCTTT
>TRBV6-5|TRBJ2-3|-|-
CASSLAGANTQYF
TGTGCCAGCAGTTTGGCGGGGGCAAATACGCAGTATTTT
>TRBV7-9|TRBJ2-5|-|-
CASSPDGETQYF
TGTGCCAGCAGCCCGGACGGGGAGACCCAGTACTTC
>TRBV30|TRBJ1-2|-|-
CACPLPGLMKDGYTF
TGTGCCTGCCCTTTACCGGGACTGATGAAGGACGGCTACACCTTC
>TRBV5-6|TRBJ1-2|-|TRBD1
CASSPGQGPVNYGYTF
TGTGCCAGCAGCCCGGGACAGGGCCCAGTTAACTATGGCTACACCTTC
>TRBV9|TRBJ2-2|-|-
CASSYSSTGELFF
TGTGCCAGCAGCTATTCTAGTACCGGGGAGCTGTTTTTT
>TRBV6-6|TRBJ2-7|-|-
CASGVDSNGAYEQYF
TGTGCCAGCGGGGTCGACAGTAACGGAGCCTACGAGCAGTACTTC
>TRBV7-9|TRBJ2-3|-|TRBD1
CASSSPGTVSSTDTQYF
TGTGCCAGCAGCTCGCCCGGGACAGTATCTAGCACAGATACGCAGTATTTT
>TRBV30|TRBJ1-4|-|TRBD1
CAWARDSSNEKLFF
TGTGCCTGGGCGAGGGACAGTTCTAATGAAAAACTGTTTTTT
>TRBV7-8|TRBJ2-2|few|TRBD1
CASSFDRANTGELFF
TGTGCCAGCAGCTTCGACAGGGCAAACACCGGGGAGCTGTTTTTT
>TRBV3-1/TRBV3-2|TRBJ1-2|-|TRBD1
CASSQGSGGGYGYTF
TGTGCCAGCAGCCAAGGGTCAGGGGGCGGCTATGGCTACACCTTC
>TRBV5-1|TRBJ2-2|-|-
CASSSVALAVNTGELFF
TGCGCCAGCAGCTCCGTGGCCCTAGCAGTAAACACCGGGGAGCTGTTTTTT
>TRBV28|TRBJ1-2|-|TRBD1
CASSDNSGQGGRDYGYTF
TGTGCCAGCAGTGATAACTCGGGACAGGGGGGTCGGGACTATGGCTACACCTTC
>TRBV5-6|TRBJ2-7|-|TRBD2
CASQTSGGINEQYF
TGTGCCAGCCAGACTAGCGGGGGAATCAACGAGCAGTACTTC
>TRBV11-3|TRBJ1-2|once|-
CASSPPGGRGYTF
TGTGCCAGCAGCCCTCCGGGGGGCAGAGGCTACACCTTC
>TRBV25-1|TRBJ2-7|-|-
CATQGSYEQYF
TGTGCCACACAGGGCTCCTACGAGCAGTACTTC
>TRBV2|TRBJ2-3|few|-
CASGLRVGLDTQYF
TGTGCCAGCGGACTGCGGGTCGGGTTAGATACGCAGTATTTT
>TRBV7-9|TRBJ1-6|few|-
CASSLSGQSLGSPLHF
TGTGCCAGCAGCCTATCCGGACAGAGTTTGGGTTCACCCCTCCACTTT
>TRBV6-2/TRBV6-3|TRBJ2-1|-|TRBD2
CASSSRGGTNEQFF
TGTGCCAGCAGTTCCCGGGGGGGAACTAATGAGCAGTTCTTC
>TRBV12-3/TRBV12-4|TRBJ2-2|-|-
CASSLLGAGELFF
TGTGCCAGCAGTTTATTGGGAGCCGGGGAGCTGTTTTTT
>TRBV5-1|TRBJ2-7|-|TRBD1
CASSEGTGIYEQYF
TGCGCCAGCAGCGAGGGGACAGGGATTTACGAGCAGTACTTC
>TRBV18|TRBJ2-7|-|-
CASSPPAQAYEQYF
TGTGCCAGCTCACCACCGGCTCAGGCCTACGAGCAGTACTTC
>TRBV5-4|TRBJ2-2|-|-
CASSRTQDTGELFF
TGTGCCAGCAGCCGGACACAGGATACCGGGGAGCTGTTTTTT
>TRBV27|TRBJ1-1|-|-
CASSPGASGDTEAFF
TGTGCCAGCAGTCCAGGCGCATCGGGAGACACTGAAGCTTTCTTT
>TRBV5-4|TRBJ1-1|-|-
CASSLQFPMNTEAFF
TGTGCCAGCAGCTTACAGTTCCCCATGAACACTGAAGCTTTCTTT
>TRBV15|TRBJ2-7|once|-
CATNRDGQFYEQYF
TGTGCCACCAACAGAGACGGACAGTTCTACGAGCAGTACTTC
>TRBV19|TRBJ2-6|-|-
CASSIPGAATGANVLTF
TGTGCCAGTAGTATTCCTGGGGCAGCCACTGGGGCCAACGTCCTGACTTTC
>TRBV18|TRBJ1-4|-|TRBD1
CASSPRGGKGEKLFF
TGTGCCAGCTCACCCCGAGGGGGCAAGGGTGAAAAACTGTTTTTT
>TRBV2|TRBJ2-7|-|-
CASSLPTLRSYEQYF
TGTGCCAGCAGCCTTCCGACTCTCCGCTCCTACGAGCAGTACTTC
>TRBV6-2/TRBV6-3|TRBJ2-3|once|-
CASSQGYTQYF
TGTGCCAGCAGCCAGGGGTATACGCAGTATTTT
>TRBV29-1|TRBJ2-1|-|TRBD2
CSVEDYSGGYSYNEQFF
TGCAGCGTTGAAGATTATAGCGGGGGGTACTCCTACAATGAGCAGTTCTTC
>TRBV6-2/TRBV6-3|TRBJ1-2|-|-
CASSRPYGGGSYGYTF
TGTGCCAGCAGTCGTCCGTATGGCGGGGGGTCATATGGCTACACCTTC